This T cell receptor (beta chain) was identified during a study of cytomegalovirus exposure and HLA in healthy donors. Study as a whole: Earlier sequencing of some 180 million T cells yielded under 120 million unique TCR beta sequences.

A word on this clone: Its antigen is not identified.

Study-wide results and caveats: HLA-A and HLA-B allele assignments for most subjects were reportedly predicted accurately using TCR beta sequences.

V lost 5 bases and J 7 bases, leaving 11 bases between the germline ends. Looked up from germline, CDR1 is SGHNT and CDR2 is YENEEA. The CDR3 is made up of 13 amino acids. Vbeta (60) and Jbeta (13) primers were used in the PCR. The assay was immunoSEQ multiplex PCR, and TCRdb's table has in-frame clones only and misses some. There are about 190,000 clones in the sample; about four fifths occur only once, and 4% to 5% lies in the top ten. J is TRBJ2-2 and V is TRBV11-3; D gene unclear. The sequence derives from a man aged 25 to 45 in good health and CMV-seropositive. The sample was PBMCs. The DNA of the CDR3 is TGTGCCAGCAGCACGCGGTGGCGCGGGGAGCTGTTTTTT. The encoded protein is CASSTRWRGELFF.